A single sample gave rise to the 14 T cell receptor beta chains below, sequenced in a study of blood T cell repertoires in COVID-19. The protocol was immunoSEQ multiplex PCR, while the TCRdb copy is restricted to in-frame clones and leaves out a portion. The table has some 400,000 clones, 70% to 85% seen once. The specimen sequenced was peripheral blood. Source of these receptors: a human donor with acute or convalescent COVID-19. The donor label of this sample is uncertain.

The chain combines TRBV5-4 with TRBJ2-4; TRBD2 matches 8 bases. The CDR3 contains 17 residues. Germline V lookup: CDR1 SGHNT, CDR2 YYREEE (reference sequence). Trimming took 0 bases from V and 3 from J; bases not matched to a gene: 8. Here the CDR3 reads CASSLATGGFGKNIQYF. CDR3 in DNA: TGTGCCAGCAGCTTGGCTACGGGAGGGTTCGGCAAAAACATTCAGTACTTC. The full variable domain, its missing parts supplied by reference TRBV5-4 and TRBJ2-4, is ETGVTQSPTHLIKTRGQQVTLRCSSQSGHNTVSWYQQALGQGPQFIFQYYREEENGRGNFPPRFSGLQFPNYSSELNVNALELDDSALYLCASSLATGGFGKNIQYFGAGTRLSVL.

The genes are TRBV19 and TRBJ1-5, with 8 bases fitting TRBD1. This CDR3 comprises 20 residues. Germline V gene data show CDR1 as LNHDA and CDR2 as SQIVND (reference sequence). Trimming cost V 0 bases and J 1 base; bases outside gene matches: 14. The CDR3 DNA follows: TGTGCCAGTAGTATAGAGGTGGGACAGGCTATATTAGTGAGCAATCAGCCCCAGCATTTT. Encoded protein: CASSIEVGQAILVSNQPQHF.

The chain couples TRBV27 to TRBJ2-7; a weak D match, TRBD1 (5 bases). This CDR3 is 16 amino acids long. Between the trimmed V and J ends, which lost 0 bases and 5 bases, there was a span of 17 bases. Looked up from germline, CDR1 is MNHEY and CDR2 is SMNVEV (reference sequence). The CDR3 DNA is TGTGCCAGCAGTTTATCTTGGGGCGAAGGGATCCACGAGCAGTACTTC. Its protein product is CASSLSWGEGIHEQYF.

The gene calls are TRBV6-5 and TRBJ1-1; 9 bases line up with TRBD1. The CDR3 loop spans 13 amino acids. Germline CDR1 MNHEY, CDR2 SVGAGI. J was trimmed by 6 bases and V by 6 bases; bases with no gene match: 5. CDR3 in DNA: TGTGCCAGCAGCCGGACAGGGGACGCTGAAGCTTTCTTT. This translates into CASSRTGDAEAFF.

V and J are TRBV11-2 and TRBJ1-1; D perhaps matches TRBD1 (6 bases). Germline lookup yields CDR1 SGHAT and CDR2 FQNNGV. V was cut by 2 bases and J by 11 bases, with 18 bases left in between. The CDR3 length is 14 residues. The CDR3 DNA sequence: TGTGCCAGCAGCTTATCCGCAGGGGCGGTAACGGCTTTCTTT. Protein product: CASSLSAGAVTAFF.

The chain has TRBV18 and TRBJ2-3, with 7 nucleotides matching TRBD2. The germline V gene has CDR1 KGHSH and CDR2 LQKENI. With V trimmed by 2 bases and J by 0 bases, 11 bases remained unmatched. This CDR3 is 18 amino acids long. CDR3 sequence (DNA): TGTGCCAGCTCACCAGGGATAGCGGGTCGAACGAGCACAGATACGCAGTATTTT. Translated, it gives CASSPGIAGRTSTDTQYF. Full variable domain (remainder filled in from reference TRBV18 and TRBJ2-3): NAGVMQNPRHLVRRRGQEARLRCSPMKGHSHVYWYRQLPEEGLKFMVYLQKENIIDESGMPKERFSAEFPKEGPSILRIQQVVRGDSAAYFCASSPGIAGRTSTDTQYFGPGTRLTVL.

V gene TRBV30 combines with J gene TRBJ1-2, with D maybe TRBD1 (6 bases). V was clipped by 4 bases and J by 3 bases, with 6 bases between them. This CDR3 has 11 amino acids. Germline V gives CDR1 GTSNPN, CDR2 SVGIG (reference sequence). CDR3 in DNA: TGTGCCTGGAACAGGGACTATGGCTACACCTTC. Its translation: CAWNRDYGYTF.

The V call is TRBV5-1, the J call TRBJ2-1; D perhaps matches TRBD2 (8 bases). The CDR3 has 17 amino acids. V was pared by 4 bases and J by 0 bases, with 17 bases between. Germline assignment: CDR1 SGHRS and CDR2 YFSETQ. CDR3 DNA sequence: TGCGCCAGCAGCGGAGTTAGCGGGGACAGCTCCTACAATGAGCAGTTCTTC. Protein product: CASSGVSGDSSYNEQFF.

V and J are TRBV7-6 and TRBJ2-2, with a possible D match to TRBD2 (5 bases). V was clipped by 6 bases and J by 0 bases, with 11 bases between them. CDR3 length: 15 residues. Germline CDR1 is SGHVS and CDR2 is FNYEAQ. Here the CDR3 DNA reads TGTGCCAGCAGGCGGACGGGGACGAACACCGGGGAGCTGTTTTTT. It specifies CASRRTGTNTGELFF.

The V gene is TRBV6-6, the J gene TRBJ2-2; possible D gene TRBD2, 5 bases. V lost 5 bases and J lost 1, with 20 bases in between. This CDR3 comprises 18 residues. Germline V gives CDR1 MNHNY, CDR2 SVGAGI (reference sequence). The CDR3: CASSHGISEVWNTGELFF. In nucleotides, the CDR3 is TGTGCCAGCAGTCACGGGATCTCGGAGGTTTGGAACACCGGGGAGCTGTTTTTT.

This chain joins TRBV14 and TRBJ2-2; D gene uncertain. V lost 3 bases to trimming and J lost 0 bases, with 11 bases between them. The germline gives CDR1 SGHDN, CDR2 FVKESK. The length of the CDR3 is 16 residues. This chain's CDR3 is CASSHLVPSNTGELFF. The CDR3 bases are TGTGCCAGCAGCCACCTAGTTCCATCGAACACCGGGGAGCTGTTTTTT.

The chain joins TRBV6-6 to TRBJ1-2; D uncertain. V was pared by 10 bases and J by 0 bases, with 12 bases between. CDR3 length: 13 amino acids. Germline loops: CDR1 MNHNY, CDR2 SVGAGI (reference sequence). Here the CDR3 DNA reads TGTGCCACCAGCGGGTCCGCTAACTATGGCTACACCTTC. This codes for CATSGSANYGYTF.

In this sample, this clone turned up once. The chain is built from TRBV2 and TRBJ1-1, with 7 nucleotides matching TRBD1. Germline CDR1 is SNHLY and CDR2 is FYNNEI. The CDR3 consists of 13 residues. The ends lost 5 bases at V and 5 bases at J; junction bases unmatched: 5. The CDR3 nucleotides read TGTGCCAGCAGTTCACAGGGGAGTACTGAAGCTTTCTTT. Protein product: CASSSQGSTEAFF.

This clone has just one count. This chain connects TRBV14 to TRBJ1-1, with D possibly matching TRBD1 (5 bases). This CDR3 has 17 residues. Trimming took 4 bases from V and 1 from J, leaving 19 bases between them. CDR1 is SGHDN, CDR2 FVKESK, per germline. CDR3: CASSPLSGAGKNTEAFF. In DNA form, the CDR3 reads TGTGCCAGCAGCCCCCTGAGCGGGGCAGGAAAGAACACTGAAGCTTTCTTT.